The T cell receptor (beta chain) under discussion was sequenced for a study of immune evolution from preneoplasia to lung adenocarcinoma. This CDR3 is built from 16 residues. The germline V and J ends were trimmed by 5 bases and 2 bases, with 16 bases remaining between them. From germline, CDR1 is MNHEY and CDR2 SMNVEV (reference sequence). The protocol was immunoSEQ multiplex PCR, while the TCRdb copy is restricted to in-frame clones and leaves out a portion. The repertoire holds roughly 13,000 clones, 80% seen once, with 4.9% in the top ten. The chain couples TRBV27 to TRBJ2-4, with D hard to call. The TCR originated in a person aged 70 to 80 with lung adenocarcinoma. Material for sequencing was FFPE minimally invasive lung adenocarcinoma tissue. CDR3 in amino acids: CASSSAGLVTKNIQYF. CDR3 coding DNA: TGTGCCAGCAGTAGCGCAGGTTTGGTAACCAAAAACATTCAGTACTTC.